This T cell receptor beta chain was recorded in a study of blood T cell repertoires in COVID-19. Whole-study context: COVID-19 samples collected from the United States, Italy and Spain covered acute and convalescent phases. PBMCs, B-cell-depleted T cells, or T cells provided the cDNA or gDNA that made up the material.

Libraries were prepared by immunoSEQ multiplex PCR; TCRdb keeps only in-frame clonotypes and omits some of them. The profile shows some 260,000 clones, 70% to 90% of them singletons. The V end was cut by 0 bases, the J end by 12 bases, with 12 bases between. This CDR3 has 14 residues. CDR1 and CDR2 from the germline V gene are SGHDN and FVKESK. The TCR sequence derives from a young man with active or convalescent COVID-19. Sequenced material: peripheral blood. The rearrangement uses TRBV14 and TRBJ1-6; D gene unclear. CDR3 DNA sequence: TGTGCCAGCAGCCAAGAATCAAATGCACAACCCCTCCACTTT. Residues: CASSQESNAQPLHF. The complete variable domain, with remaining parts taken from reference TRBV14 and TRBJ1-6, reads EAGVTQFPSHSVIEKGQTVTLRCDPISGHDNLYWYRRVMGKEIKFLLHFVKESKQDESGMPNNRFLAERTGGTYSTLKVQPAELEDSGVYFCASSQESNAQPLHFGNGTRLTVT.